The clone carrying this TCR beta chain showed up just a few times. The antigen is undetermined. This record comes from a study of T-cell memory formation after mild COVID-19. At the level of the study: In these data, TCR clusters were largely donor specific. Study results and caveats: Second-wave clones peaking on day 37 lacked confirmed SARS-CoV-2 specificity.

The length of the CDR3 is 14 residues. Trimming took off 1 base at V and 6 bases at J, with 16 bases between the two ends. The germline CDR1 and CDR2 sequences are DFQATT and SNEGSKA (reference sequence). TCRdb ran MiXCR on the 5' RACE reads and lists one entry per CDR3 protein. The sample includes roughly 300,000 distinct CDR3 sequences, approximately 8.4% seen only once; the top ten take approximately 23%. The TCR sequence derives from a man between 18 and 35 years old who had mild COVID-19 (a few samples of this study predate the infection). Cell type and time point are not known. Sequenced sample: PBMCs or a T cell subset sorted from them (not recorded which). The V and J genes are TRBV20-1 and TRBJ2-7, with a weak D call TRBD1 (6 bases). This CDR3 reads CSARGSGDRFEQYV. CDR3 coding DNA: TGCAGTGCTAGAGGGTCAGGGGATAGGTTCGAGCAGTACGTC.